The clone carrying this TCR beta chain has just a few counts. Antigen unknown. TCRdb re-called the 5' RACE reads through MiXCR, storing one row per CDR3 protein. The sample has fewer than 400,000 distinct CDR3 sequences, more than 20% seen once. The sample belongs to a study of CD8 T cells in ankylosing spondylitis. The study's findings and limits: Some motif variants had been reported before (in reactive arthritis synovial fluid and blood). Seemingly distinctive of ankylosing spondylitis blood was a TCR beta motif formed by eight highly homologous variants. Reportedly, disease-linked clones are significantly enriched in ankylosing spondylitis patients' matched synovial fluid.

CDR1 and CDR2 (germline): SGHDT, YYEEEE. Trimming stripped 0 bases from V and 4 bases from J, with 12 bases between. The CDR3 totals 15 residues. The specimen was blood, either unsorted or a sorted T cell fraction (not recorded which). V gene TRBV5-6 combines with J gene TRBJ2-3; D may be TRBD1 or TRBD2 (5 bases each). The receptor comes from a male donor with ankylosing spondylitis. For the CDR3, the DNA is TGTGCCAGCAGCTTGGTTGGGACGTGGGCAGATACGCAGTATTTT. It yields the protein CASSLVGTWADTQYF. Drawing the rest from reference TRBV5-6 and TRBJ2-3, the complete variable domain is DAGVTQSPTHLIKTRGQQVTLRCSPKSGHDTVSWYQQALGQGPQFIFQYYEEEERQRGNFPDRFSGHQFPNYSSELNVNALLLGDSALYLCASSLVGTWADTQYFGPGTRLTVL.